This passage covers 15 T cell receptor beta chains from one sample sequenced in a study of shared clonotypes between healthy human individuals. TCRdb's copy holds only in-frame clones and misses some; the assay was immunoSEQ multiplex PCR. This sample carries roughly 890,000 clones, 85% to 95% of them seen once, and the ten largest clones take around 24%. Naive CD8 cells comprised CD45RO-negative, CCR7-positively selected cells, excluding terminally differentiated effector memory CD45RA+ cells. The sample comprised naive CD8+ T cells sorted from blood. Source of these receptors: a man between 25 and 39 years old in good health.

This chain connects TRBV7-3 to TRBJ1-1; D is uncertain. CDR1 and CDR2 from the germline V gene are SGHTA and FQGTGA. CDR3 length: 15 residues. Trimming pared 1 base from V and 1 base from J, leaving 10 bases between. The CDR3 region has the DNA TGTGCCAGCAGCTTAAACCCAAAAACGAACACTGAAGCTTTCTTT. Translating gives CASSLNPKTNTEAFF.

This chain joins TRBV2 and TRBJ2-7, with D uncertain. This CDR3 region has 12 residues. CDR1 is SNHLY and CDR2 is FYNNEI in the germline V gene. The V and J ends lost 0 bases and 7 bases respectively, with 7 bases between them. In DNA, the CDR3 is TGTGCCAGCAGTGAAGCGGGTGGAGAGCAGTACTTC. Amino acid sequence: CASSEAGGEQYF.

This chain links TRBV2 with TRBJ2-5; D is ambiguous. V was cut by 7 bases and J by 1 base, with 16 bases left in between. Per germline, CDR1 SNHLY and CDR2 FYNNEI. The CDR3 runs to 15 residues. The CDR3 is CASTVIPGSQETQYF. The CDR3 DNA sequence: TGTGCCAGCACGGTAATTCCAGGTAGCCAAGAGACCCAGTACTTC.

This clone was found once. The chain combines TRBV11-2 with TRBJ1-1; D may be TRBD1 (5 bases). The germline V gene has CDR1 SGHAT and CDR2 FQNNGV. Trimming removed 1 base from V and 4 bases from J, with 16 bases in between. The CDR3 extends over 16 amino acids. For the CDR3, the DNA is TGTGCCAGCAGCTTAGCCGGGGGAGGGAAGGGCACTGAAGCTTTCTTT. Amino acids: CASSLAGGGKGTEAFF.

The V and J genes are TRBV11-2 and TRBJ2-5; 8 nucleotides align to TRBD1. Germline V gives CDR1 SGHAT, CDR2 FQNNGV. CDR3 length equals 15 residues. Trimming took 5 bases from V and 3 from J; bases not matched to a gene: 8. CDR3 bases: TGTGCCAGCAGCCCCGGGACAGGAAGAGAAGAGACCCAGTACTTC. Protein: CASSPGTGREETQYF.

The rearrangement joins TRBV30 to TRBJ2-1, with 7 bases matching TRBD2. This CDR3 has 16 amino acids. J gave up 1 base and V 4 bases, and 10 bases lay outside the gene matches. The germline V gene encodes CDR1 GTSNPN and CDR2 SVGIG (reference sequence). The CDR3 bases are TGTGCCTGGACCCCCTGGGCTAGCGGTTCCTACAATGAGCAGTTCTTC. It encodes CAWTPWASGSYNEQFF.

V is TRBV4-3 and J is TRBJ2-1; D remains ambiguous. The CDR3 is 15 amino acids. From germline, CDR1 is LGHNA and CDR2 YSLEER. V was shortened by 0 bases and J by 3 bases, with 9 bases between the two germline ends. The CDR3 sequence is CASSQEKLYYNEQFF. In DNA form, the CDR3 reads TGCGCCAGCAGCCAAGAAAAACTATACTACAATGAGCAGTTCTTC.

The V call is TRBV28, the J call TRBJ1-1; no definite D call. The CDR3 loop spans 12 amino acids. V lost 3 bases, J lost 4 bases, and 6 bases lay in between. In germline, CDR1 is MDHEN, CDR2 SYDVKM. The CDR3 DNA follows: TGTGCCAGCAGTTTTATCGCCACTGAAGCTTTCTTT. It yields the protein CASSFIATEAFF.

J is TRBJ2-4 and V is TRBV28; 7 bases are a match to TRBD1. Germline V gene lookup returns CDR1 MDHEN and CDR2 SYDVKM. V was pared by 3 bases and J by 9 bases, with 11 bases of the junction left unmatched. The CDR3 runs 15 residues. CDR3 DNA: TGTGCCAGCAGTTTCGCGACAGGGTTGAATAGCATTCAGTACTTC. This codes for CASSFATGLNSIQYF.

The DNA of the CDR3 is TGTGCCATCAGTGAGTCGGGGACAGGGGCGCATCTCTACTCGTACGAGCAGTACTTC. Protein: CAISESGTGAHLYSYEQYF. This sequence joins TRBV10-3 and TRBJ2-7; TRBD1 matches at 10 bases. This CDR3 is 19 amino acids long. V lost 0 bases to trimming and J lost 4 bases; unmatched junction nucleotides: 15. Germline CDR1 is ENHRY and CDR2 is SYGVKD.

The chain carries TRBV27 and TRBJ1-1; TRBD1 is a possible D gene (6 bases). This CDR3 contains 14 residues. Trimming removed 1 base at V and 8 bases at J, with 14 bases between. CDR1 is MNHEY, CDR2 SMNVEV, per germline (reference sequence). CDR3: CASSLWGGAEEAFF. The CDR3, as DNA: TGTGCCAGCAGTTTATGGGGGGGCGCCGAGGAAGCTTTCTTT.

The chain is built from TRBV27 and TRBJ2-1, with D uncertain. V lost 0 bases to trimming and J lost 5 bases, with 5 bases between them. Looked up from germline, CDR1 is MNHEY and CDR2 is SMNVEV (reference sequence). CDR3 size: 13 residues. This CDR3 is CASSLSENNEQFF. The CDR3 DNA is TGTGCCAGCAGTTTATCGGAAAACAATGAGCAGTTCTTC.

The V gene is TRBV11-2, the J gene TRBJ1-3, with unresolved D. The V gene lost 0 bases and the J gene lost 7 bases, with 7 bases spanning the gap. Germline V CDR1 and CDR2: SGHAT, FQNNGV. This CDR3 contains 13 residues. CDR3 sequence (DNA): TGTGCCAGCAGCTTAGATAAAGGGAACACCATATATTTT. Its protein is CASSLDKGNTIYF.

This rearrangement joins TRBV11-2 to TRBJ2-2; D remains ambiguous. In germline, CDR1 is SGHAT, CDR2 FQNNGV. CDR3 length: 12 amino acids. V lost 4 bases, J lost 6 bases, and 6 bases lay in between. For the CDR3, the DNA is TGTGCCAGCAGCTCCATGGCCGGGGAGCTGTTTTTT. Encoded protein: CASSSMAGELFF.

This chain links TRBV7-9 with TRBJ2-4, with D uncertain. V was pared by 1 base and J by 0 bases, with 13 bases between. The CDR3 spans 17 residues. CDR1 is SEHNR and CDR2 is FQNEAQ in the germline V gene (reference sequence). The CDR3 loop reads CASSLDPNTVAKNIQYF. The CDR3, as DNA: TGTGCCAGCAGCTTAGATCCAAACACCGTAGCCAAAAACATTCAGTACTTC.